A selection of T cell receptor beta chains follows, all from one sample in a study of beta chain features in type 1 diabetes. Assay: immunoSEQ multiplex PCR; the TCRdb copy retains only in-frame clones and omits some. The sample shows 300,000 or so clones, 6.5% to 10% of them seen only once. The sequencing sample was made of central memory CD4+ T cells from blood. These receptors all come from a woman between 18 and 30 years old in good health. Both conserved end residues are part of each CDR3. Each record gives: J gene, V gene, clone size, D gene, CDR3 DNA, CDR3 protein. D genes are given only for firm matches. Not all rows give a size; the values are once, few, many and, for expanded clones, a class.

>TRBJ2-3|TRBV7-9|-|-
TGTGCCAGCAGCTTAGGCCAGAGCGAAGATACGCAGTATTTT
CASSLGQSEDTQYF
>TRBJ2-2|TRBV7-2|-|TRBD2
TGTGCCAGCAGCCCAACTAGCGGGCTACCCACCGGGGAGCTGTTTTTT
CASSPTSGLPTGELFF
>TRBJ2-1|TRBV28|many|TRBD2
TGTGCCAGCAGTTTAGTTAGCGGGAGTAGCTCCTACAATGAGCAGTTCTTC
CASSLVSGSSSYNEQFF
>TRBJ1-2|TRBV7-2|-|-
TGTGCCAGCAGTCCATCCAGGGTCGACTATGGCTACACCTTC
CASSPSRVDYGYTF
>TRBJ2-3|TRBV15|-|TRBD2
TGTGCCACCAGCAGGGGACTAGCCCCCGCAGATACGCAGTATTTT
CATSRGLAPADTQYF
>TRBJ2-3|TRBV28|few|-
TGTGCCAGCAGTTTAACAAGGGATACGCAGTATTTT
CASSLTRDTQYF
>TRBJ2-6|TRBV28|few|-
TGTGCCAGCAAGTTGGGACAACACTCTGGGGCCAACGTCCTGACTTTC
CASKLGQHSGANVLTF
>TRBJ1-1|TRBV7-8|-|-
TGTGCCAGCAGCCCGGGCCGTGGGGGAAAAGCTTTCTTT
CASSPGRGGKAFF
>TRBJ2-4|TRBV7-9|-|TRBD2
TGTGCCAGCAGCCACCGGGAGGCGGGTGGGAACATTCAGTACTTC
CASSHREAGGNIQYF
>TRBJ2-7|TRBV11-2|-|TRBD2
TGTGCCAGCAGCCCCTGGGGCGGGGGCGAGCAGTACTTC
CASSPWGGGEQYF
>TRBJ2-2|TRBV18|-|-
TGTGCCAGCCAGGGTGAAGGTACTATAAGCGCCGGGGAGCTGTTTTTT
CASQGEGTISAGELFF
>TRBJ2-7|TRBV25-1|few|TRBD1
TGTGCCAGCAGTCCCAGGACAGGGTCCTACGAGCAGTACTTC
CASSPRTGSYEQYF
>TRBJ2-2|TRBV4-3|many|TRBD1
TGCGCCAGCAGCCAAGATCTTCTGGCGACAGGGGGAAAAGGCTCCACCGGGGAGCTGTTTTTT
CASSQDLLATGGKGSTGELFF
>TRBJ2-7|TRBV9|few|-
TGTGCCAGCAGCGAGGGCCCTCTCTACGAGCAGTACTTC
CASSEGPLYEQYF
>TRBJ1-1|TRBV7-9|few|-
TGTGCCAGCAGCCGGTTGGGACCGACGAACACTGAAGCTTTCTTT
CASSRLGPTNTEAFF
>TRBJ1-5|TRBV10-3|few|-
TGTGCCATCAGCAAGGACAGAGATCAGCCCCAGCATTTT
CAISKDRDQPQHF
>TRBJ1-5|TRBV7-2|-|-
TGTGCCAGCAGCTACCATAGCAATCAGCCCCAGCATTTT
CASSYHSNQPQHF
>TRBJ2-4|TRBV7-8|few|TRBD1
TGTGCCAGCAGCTTGGAAAGGGGGCTAGCCAAAAACATTCAGTACTTC
CASSLERGLAKNIQYF
>TRBJ2-3|TRBV7-9|-|-
TGTGCCAGCAGGTTGGCGGCGGACAAAACAGATACGCAGTATTTT
CASRLAADKTDTQYF
>TRBJ2-5|TRBV2|-|-
TGTGCCAGCAATCGGCAGGGTGAAGAGACCCAGTACTTC
CASNRQGEETQYF
>TRBJ2-4|TRBV28|few|-
TGTGCCAGCAGTGGCGGGACAGACCCTCATAACCTAAACATTCAGTACTTC
CASSGGTDPHNLNIQYF
>TRBJ2-2|TRBV14|many|-
TGTGCCAGCAGCCCTGGGACCCGCGTTGCACCGAGGGAGCTGTTTTTT
CASSPGTRVAPRELFF
>TRBJ1-1|TRBV4-3|many|TRBD1
TGCGCCAGCAGCCATAAACAGGGGGCGACTGGGGCTTTCTTT
CASSHKQGATGAFF